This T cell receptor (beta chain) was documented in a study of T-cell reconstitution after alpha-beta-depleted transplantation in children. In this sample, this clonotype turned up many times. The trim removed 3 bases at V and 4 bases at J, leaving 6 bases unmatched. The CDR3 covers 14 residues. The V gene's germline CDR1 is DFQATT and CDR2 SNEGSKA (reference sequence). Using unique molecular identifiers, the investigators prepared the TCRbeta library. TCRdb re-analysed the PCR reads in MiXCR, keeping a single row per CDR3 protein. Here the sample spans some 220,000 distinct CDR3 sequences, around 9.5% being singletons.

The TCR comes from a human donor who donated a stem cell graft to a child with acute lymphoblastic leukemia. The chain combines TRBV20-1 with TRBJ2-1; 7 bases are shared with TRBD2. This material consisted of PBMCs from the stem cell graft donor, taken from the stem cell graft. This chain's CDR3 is CSARGGSIYNEQFF. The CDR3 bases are TGCAGTGCTAGGGGGGGGAGCATTTACAATGAGCAGTTCTTC.